There are a few counts of the clone carrying this T cell receptor beta chain. Its antigen is unidentified. This specimen belongs to a study of CD8 T cells in ankylosing spondylitis. Study-wide points: Within matched ankylosing spondylitis synovial fluid, disease-linked clones were reportedly significantly enriched.

TCRdb re-called the 5' RACE reads with MiXCR, one entry per CDR3 protein. The sample shows some 240,000 distinct CDR3 sequences, over 15% of them seen only once. The length of the CDR3 is 13 residues. V trimming: 7 bases; J trimming: 3 bases; junction bases outside the gene matches: 5. The V gene's germline CDR1 is ENHRY and CDR2 SYGVKD. Sample: blood, either unsorted or a sorted T cell fraction (not recorded which). The TCR comes from a male donor with ankylosing spondylitis or in good health (not recorded which). The chain carries TRBV10-3 and TRBJ2-7; 8 nucleotides line up with TRBD1. This CDR3 reads CAITDRDNYEQYF. CDR3 sequence (DNA): TGTGCCATCACGGACAGGGATAACTACGAGCAGTACTTC.